This TCR beta chain is from a study of naive and memory T cell subsets. General study points: The RNA method is potentially sensitive to activation and differentiation changes.

Trimming took 9 bases from V and 4 from J, leaving 18 bases between them. Germline V gene lookup returns CDR1 MNHEY and CDR2 SVGAGI. CDR3 size: 15 residues. Ligated cDNA underwent four rounds of PCR with nested alpha and beta constant region primers and SP2. Via MiXCR, TCRdb re-called the 5' RACE reads, giving one row per CDR3 protein. The sample includes roughly 56,000 distinct CDR3 sequences, about 7.2% seen only once; the top ten take 9% to 10%. With respect to this clonotype: Its antigen remains unknown.

TCR cDNA received a 3' ligated oligonucleotide that carried a UMI. Whole blood, roughly 2.4 ml, came from adult healthy volunteers. The sequence derives from a male donor in good health. This sequence joins TRBV6-5 and TRBJ2-2; a possible D gene is TRBD1 (5 bases). The CDR3 protein is CASYPRTTATGELFF. CDR3 DNA: TGTGCCAGTTATCCCCGGACAACGGCCACCGGGGAGCTGTTTTTT.